The entry below describes one T cell receptor (beta chain). Its antigen is still unknown. Primers for the PCR totalled 60 Vbeta and 13 Jbeta. The data were produced by immunoSEQ multiplex PCR, yet TCRdb's version contains in-frame clones alone and is incomplete. This table has about 120,000 clones, roughly 80% appearing once. The entry originates in a study of cytomegalovirus exposure and HLA in healthy donors. Study background: Among the roughly 400 genotyped donors, 81% were placed in the Caucasian-associated ancestry cluster. Overall study results and limits: The listing of 150 to 200 TCR beta chains classed them as cytomegalovirus-associated. Accurate prediction of HLA-A and HLA-B alleles (for most subjects) was reportedly achieved from TCR beta sequences.

Sequenced sample: PBMCs. The source of this sequence is a female donor in good health and CMV-seronegative.

CDR3 bases: TGTGCCAGCAGCGACAGGGTACAAGAGACCCAGTACTTC. This translates into CASSDRVQETQYF. J is TRBJ2-5 and V is TRBV27, with TRBD1 matching 7 bases. The CDR3 has 13 amino acids. Germline V lookup: CDR1 MNHEY, CDR2 SMNVEV (reference sequence). Trimming at V came to 6 bases and at J to 2 bases, leaving 3 bases not matched to a gene.